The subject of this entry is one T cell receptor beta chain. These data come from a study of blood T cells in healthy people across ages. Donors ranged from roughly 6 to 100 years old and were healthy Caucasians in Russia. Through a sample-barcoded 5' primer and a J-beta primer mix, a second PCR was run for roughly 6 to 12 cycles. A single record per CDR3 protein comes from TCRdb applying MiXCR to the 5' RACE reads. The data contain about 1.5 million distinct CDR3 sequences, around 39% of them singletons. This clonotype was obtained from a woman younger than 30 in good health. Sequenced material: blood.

The CDR3 DNA reads TGCAGTGCTAGAGATCCAGGGGGCGCCGGGGAGACCCAGTACTTC. Its translation is CSARDPGGAGETQYF. The genes are TRBV20-1 and TRBJ2-5; 8 positions match TRBD1. CDR3 length equals 15 residues. J was trimmed by 5 bases and V by 0 bases; bases with no gene match: 8. From germline, CDR1 is DFQATT and CDR2 SNEGSKA (reference sequence).